One and the same sample provided the 8 T cell receptor beta chains below, sequenced in a study of shared clonotypes between healthy human individuals. Positive CCR7 selection of CD45RO-negative cells yielded the naive CD8 cells, and terminally differentiated effector memory CD45RA+ cells were excluded. Clones were sequenced by immunoSEQ multiplex PCR, and TCRdb holds only the in-frame ones, with some missing. The profile shows roughly 2 million clones, approximately 94% of them singletons. The specimen sequenced was naive CD8+ T cells sorted from blood. The receptor source for this set is a man between 18 and 35 years old in good health.

The chain has TRBV2 and TRBJ1-6, with D possibly being TRBD1 (6 bases). In germline, CDR1 is SNHLY, CDR2 FYNNEI. There are 15 residues in the CDR3. V dropped 8 bases and J dropped 10 bases, with 21 bases sitting between them. Written as DNA, the CDR3 is TGTGCCAGCGACCCCCGGCGGGGACAAGGATCACCCCTCCACTTT. Its protein product is CASDPRRGQGSPLHF.

With regard to this clone: The junction does not match germline at one end; this may be a read error. The chain couples TRBV29-1 to TRBJ2-5, with D possibly TRBD1 on 5 matching bases. Germline V gene sequence: CDR1 SQVTM, CDR2 ANQGSEA. There are 13 residues in the CDR3. Here the CDR3 DNA reads TGCATCGTTAGGGGCGTTTACGGAGAGACCCAGTACTTC. The encoded protein is CIVRGVYGETQYF.

The chain links TRBV7-8 to TRBJ2-7, with a weak D call TRBD1 (6 bases). V lost 1 base and J lost 3, with 10 bases in between. Per the germline V gene, CDR1 is SGHVS and CDR2 is FQNEAQ. This CDR3 spans 14 amino acids. CDR3 sequence (DNA): TGTGCCAGCAGCTTAGAACAGGGTATCTACGAGCAGTACTTC. Translated, it gives CASSLEQGIYEQYF.

In its sample, this clone was seen once. CDR3 amino acids: CASSQQTGGESPLHF. The DNA of the CDR3 is TGCGCCAGCAGCCAACAGACAGGGGGGGAGTCACCCCTCCACTTT. The chain is built from TRBV4-3 and TRBJ1-6, with 9 bases matching TRBD1. After removal of 2 bases from V and 10 bases from J, the junction contained 6 bases not matched to a gene. The V gene's germline CDR1 is LGHNA and CDR2 YSLEER. This CDR3 region has 15 residues.

The V gene is TRBV27, the J gene TRBJ2-2; the D gene is possibly TRBD2 (6 bases). This CDR3 has 14 amino acids. Germline CDR1 MNHEY, CDR2 SMNVEV (reference sequence). The V end was cut by 7 bases, the J end by 6 bases, with 15 bases between. The CDR3 loop reads CASKGGPWAGELFF. The CDR3 nucleotides read TGTGCCAGCAAGGGAGGACCTTGGGCCGGGGAGCTGTTTTTT.

This chain joins TRBV5-6 and TRBJ1-1, with 8 bases fitting TRBD1. Germline V gene data show CDR1 as SGHDT and CDR2 as YYEEEE. This CDR3 spans 18 amino acids. The V and J ends lost 4 bases and 3 bases, in that order; junction bases with no gene match: 17. CDR3 bases: TGTGCCAGCAGCCCCGGGACAGGAACAGAACTAATCTACACTGAAGCTTTCTTT. Translated, it gives CASSPGTGTELIYTEAFF.

The V gene is TRBV27, the J gene TRBJ2-5; 8 bases match TRBD2. The junction had 10 bases not matched to a gene; V was cut back by 5 bases and J by 5 bases. CDR1 is MNHEY, CDR2 SMNVEV, per germline (reference sequence). The CDR3 is 15 residues long. Here the CDR3 DNA reads TGTGCCAGCAGTCCACGGGGGGGCGGTGGGGAGACCCAGTACTTC. Its protein is CASSPRGGGGETQYF.

The chain links TRBV11-2 to TRBJ2-1; D tentatively fits TRBD1 or TRBD2 (5 bases each). The V end lost 3 bases, the J end lost 10 bases, and 10 bases lay between the germline ends. The CDR3 is 12 amino acids. From germline, CDR1 is SGHAT and CDR2 FQNNGV. The CDR3 sequence: CASSFGADEQFF. The CDR3 DNA reads TGTGCCAGCAGCTTCGGGGCAGACGAGCAGTTCTTC.